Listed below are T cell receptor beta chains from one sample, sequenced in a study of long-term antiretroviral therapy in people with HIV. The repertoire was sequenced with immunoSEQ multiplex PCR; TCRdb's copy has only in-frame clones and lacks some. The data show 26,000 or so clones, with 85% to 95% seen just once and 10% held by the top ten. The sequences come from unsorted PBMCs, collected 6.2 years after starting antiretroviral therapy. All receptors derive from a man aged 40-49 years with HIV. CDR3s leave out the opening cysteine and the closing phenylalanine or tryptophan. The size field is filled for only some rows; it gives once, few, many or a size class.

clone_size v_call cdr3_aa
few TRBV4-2 ASSQERGGPDTQY
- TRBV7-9 ASSLATGGETQY
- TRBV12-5 ASGLSAGSNNEQF
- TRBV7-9 ASSRQGASTDTQY
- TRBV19 ASSSTGRNSPLH
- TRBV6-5 ASSFRPITYGYT
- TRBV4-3 ASSQYGQANTEAF
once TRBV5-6 ASLSRNSGNTIY
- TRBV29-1 SVEDFGVTDTQY
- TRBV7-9 ASSPKREEGTDTQY
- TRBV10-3 AISEDRGWGYT
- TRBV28 ASSTVASLGETQY
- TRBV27 ASSSKHLYEQY
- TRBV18 ASSSFFQGADGGELF
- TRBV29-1 SAAGPGNTEAF
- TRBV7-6 ASSQTSGATDTQY
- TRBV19 ASSIGGPAETQY
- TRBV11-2 ASSLGRSGENIQY
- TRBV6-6 ASTPVGHSDEQF
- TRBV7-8 ASSLGDRDGEQY
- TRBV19 ASSIVRTTNYGYT
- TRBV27 ASSGVTGVTGELF